This entry features one T cell receptor beta chain sequence. This clonotype was seen at least ten times. Which antigen it targets is not known. No qualities accompany the bases; no much larger clone lies one base away. The sample is drawn from a study of patients and donors after allogeneic stem cell transplantation (dated by TCRdb to about 2020). The germline V gene gives CDR1 as SGHDT and CDR2 as YYEEEE. Cut back by 0 bases and 4 bases, the V and J ends lie 5 bases apart. The CDR3 runs 13 amino acids, cysteine and phenylalanine included. Left in the record is the CDR3 DNA by itself, 39 bases read in frame from the first base. Library creation used RT-PCR. TCRdb records NextSeq 550 as the sequencer. The public reads were quality trimmed at Q25 with fastp and then assembled into clones with MiXCR by TCRdb, keeping productive beta chains. Each record represents a unique CDR3 protein, reported with the most common genes and DNA among its rows. The sample table shows fewer than 200,000 distinct CDR3 sequences, and over 25% are seen once. The ten biggest clones cover under 3.5% of the sample.

Specimen: blood, either unsorted or a sorted T cell fraction (not recorded which). The rearranged chain carries TRBV5-6 and TRBJ1-5; the D gene identity is not certain. This TCR came from a human donor who was either an allogeneic HSCT recipient or a stem cell or donor lymphocyte infusion donor (not recorded which). It is not recorded whose cells these are; they may come from a transplant donor. The nucleotide sequence reads TGTGCCAGCAGCTTGGGTTGGAATCAGCCCCAGCATTTT. Translated, it reads CASSLGWNQPQHF.